This T cell receptor (beta chain) was retrieved from a study of cytomegalovirus exposure and HLA in healthy donors. Study-level information: The Caucasian-associated ancestry cluster held less than 85% of 398 genotyped donors.

Both 60 Vbeta primers and 13 Jbeta primers went into the PCR. This table comes from immunoSEQ multiplex PCR, and its TCRdb copy is limited to in-frame clones, with some not included. The table lists about 150,000 clones, approximately 72% of them singletons, with 2% to 2.5% in the top ten. This clone was observed a handful of times. Its target is not known. There are 14 residues in the CDR3. Germline CDR1 is MNHNS and CDR2 is SASEGT. V was cut by 5 bases and J by 9 bases, with 17 bases left in between. Study conclusions and caveats: Presence/absence analyses supposed approximately even sequencing depth among donors. Fewer than 20,000 TCR beta sequences were associated with HLA alleles at 0.05 false discovery rate in a later analysis.

The rearrangement joins TRBV6-1 to TRBJ1-5; no clear D gene. The sample consisted of PBMCs. This clonotype was sampled from a middle-aged man in good health and CMV-seronegative. This chain's CDR3 is CASSPGPIGGPQHF. In DNA form, the CDR3 reads TGTGCCAGCAGTCCAGGACCTATAGGAGGGCCCCAGCATTTT.